The sequence of this T cell receptor beta chain was determined in a study of breast tumors, draining lymph nodes, adjacent tissues (dated by TCRdb to the mid-2010s). Turning to the overall study: Breast cancer patients provided tumor, adjacent nontumor tissue and axillary lymph nodes, and the study compared the TCR beta repertoires across these three sources. The study aimed to assess the relationships and possible T-cell exchange between tumor, surrounding tissue and draining lymph node repertoires in human breast cancer. What the work shows at the level of the full study, not this receptor alone: Tumor T-cell repertoires showed less diversity than lymph node repertoires and more diversity than nontumor tissue repertoires, and tumor T-cell repertoires showed preferential V and J gene usage. The data were considered consistent with most tumor T cells being derived from the lymph node and subsequently expanding within tumor tissue. The study presented the conclusion that tumor T cells originate in lymph nodes as consistent with a hypothesis, not as something directly demonstrated. In luminal-like breast cancer, tumor and nontumor tissue repertoires resembled each other significantly more than in basal-like breast cancer.

The instrument was an Illumina HiSeq 2000. TCR beta chain libraries were generated by multiplex PCR amplification. High-throughput sequencing was used to analyze the amplified TCR beta chain products. In TCRdb, the public reads were trimmed at Q25 with fastp and aligned with MiXCR, with productive beta chains retained. Under each unique CDR3 protein, matching rows form one entry showing the most common genes and DNA. The sample table contains 33,000 or so distinct CDR3 sequences; only one count was recorded for 63% of them. The ten largest clones capture under 20% of the sample. Including the terminal cysteine and phenylalanine, the CDR3 comprises 15 residues. CDR3 DNA only is kept here, 45 bases in frame from base 1. V gives up 6 bases and J gives up 0 bases, and the segment between their germline ends measures 12 bases. The germline V gene supplies CDR1 LGHNT and CDR2 FRNRAP. A note on this clonotype: The target of this receptor is not known. One base away there is no much larger clone; base qualities are not given.

The sequence was collected from a female donor with breast cancer. Some clones in this sample may be carry-over from other donors' samples. The chain was built from TRBV12-5 and TRBJ1-5, with TRBD1 tentatively as D gene (5 bases match). Specimen: breast tumor tissue. The CDR3 corresponds to CASGRDGNSNQPQHF. The DNA sequence reads TGTGCTAGTGGGCGGGACGGAAATAGCAATCAGCCCCAGCATTTT.